One T cell receptor (beta chain) is described in this entry. This record belongs to a study of blood T cell repertoires in COVID-19. On the study more broadly: Specimens from acute and convalescent COVID-19 originated in the United States, Italy and Spain. Sources were T cells, B-cell-depleted T cells, or PBMCs; the material itself was cDNA or gDNA.

Trimming left V 3 bases short and J 8 bases short, with 16 bases between. The CDR3 runs 15 residues. Germline loops: CDR1 LGHDT, CDR2 YNNKEL (reference sequence). Study processing details: Estimated nucleated cell counts came from reference gene primer amplification. The method was immunoSEQ multiplex PCR; TCRdb's version includes in-frame clones alone and lacks a portion of them. The V and J calls and clone size were taken over from that table, and D and trimming were inferred from the DNA. The sample includes 73,000 or so clones, around 83% of them seen just once. The source material was peripheral blood. The chain recombines TRBV3-1 (or the pseudogene TRBV3-2) with TRBJ1-4; no reliable D call. The clonotype originates from a woman in her sixties with acute or convalescent COVID-19. CDR3 in DNA: TGTGCCAGCAGCCAGGCCCTGACGGGGTGGGAAAAACTGTTTTTT. It yields the protein CASSQALTGWEKLFF.